The rows below give T cell receptor beta chains drawn from one sample of a study of T cells in Graves' hyperthyroidism and ophthalmopathy. One entry per CDR3 protein, called by TCRdb with MiXCR from the multiplex PCR reads. In the table there are some 690,000 distinct CDR3 sequences, approximately 15% of which are singletons. The sequenced sample was blood. All receptors come from a man aged 45-65 years with Graves' hyperthyroidism. The CDR3 runs from the conserved cysteine through the conserved F or W.

v_call	j_call	cdr3_aa
TRBV12-3/TRBV12-4	TRBJ2-3	CASRYGQGASTDTQYF
TRBV5-1	TRBJ2-3	CASSLWTSGSGADTQYF
TRBV19	TRBJ1-5	CASSIDLSGQGFQPQHF
TRBV3-1	TRBJ1-2	CASSQDLAGRAYGYTF
TRBV7-9	TRBJ1-2	CASTSPGDQHEGYTF
TRBV19	TRBJ2-1	CATSGSLYNEQFF
TRBV15	TRBJ2-1	CATSPGVGLDEQFF
TRBV29-1	TRBJ1-4	CSVDGRGNEKLFF
TRBV3-1	TRBJ2-7	CASSRGNRYEQYF
TRBV7-6	TRBJ2-1	CASSLLLGLSYNEQFF
TRBV3-1	TRBJ2-7	CASSYGAGLYEQYF
TRBV30	TRBJ1-4	CAWSVPVQGREKLFF
TRBV11-2	TRBJ2-5	CASSLYPTSTSGKETQYF
TRBV3-1	TRBJ1-4	CASSPWDRDEKLFF
TRBV28	TRBJ1-3	CASTPGGNGNTIYF
TRBV20-1	TRBJ2-7	CSALGLAEALSYEQYF
TRBV28	TRBJ2-7	CASSPGTESYEQYF
TRBV29-1	TRBJ2-3	CSAKTKSSTDTQYF
TRBV18	TRBJ2-7	CVSSPQDGNYEQYF
TRBV2	TRBJ1-4	CASSEWGQGYTGEKLFF
TRBV2	TRBJ1-5	CASSERDSNQPQHF
TRBV7-9	TRBJ2-5	CASSLAGIETQYF
TRBV19	TRBJ2-1	CASRRESSYNEQFF
TRBV7-9	TRBJ2-1	CASSRTSSGSYNEQFF
TRBV7-2	TRBJ1-2	CASSRDRTYGYTF
TRBV2	TRBJ2-1	CASSEDKQFF
TRBV7-2	TRBJ2-7	CAGSVGGLAGEQYF
TRBV3-1	TRBJ1-3	CASSLRRSGNTIYF
TRBV7-9	TRBJ2-1	CASSLGAGVGDEQFF
TRBV27	TRBJ1-1	CASRDRNTEAFF
TRBV13	TRBJ1-2	CASSLARYGYTF
TRBV10-3	TRBJ2-5	CATYSGRRGETQYF
TRBV9	TRBJ2-2	CASSGKPGELFF
TRBV7-9	TRBJ2-5	CASSLAKGPGLAGEGLETQYF
TRBV12-3/TRBV12-4	TRBJ1-5	CASNAQGPNQPQHF
TRBV7-2	TRBJ1-2	CASSPRDRAPYGYTF
TRBV14	TRBJ2-1	CASRTEGGANEQFF
TRBV6-5	TRBJ1-1	CASSYESYTEAFF
TRBV6-1	TRBJ2-2	CASSRHLAGGGTGELFF
TRBV4-1	TRBJ2-2	CASSAITGGVNTGELFF
TRBV20-1	TRBJ1-1	CSAPRGALNTEAFF
TRBV6-5	TRBJ2-7	CASSYSAGMSEQYF
TRBV28	TRBJ1-1	CASSFGTGGAPEAFF
TRBV12-3/TRBV12-4	TRBJ2-1	CANRRGNEQFF
TRBV28	TRBJ1-1	CASSNRPNTEAFF
TRBV28	TRBJ2-7	CASSGLEGSYEQYF
TRBV27	TRBJ2-7	CASSLGTSPYEQYF
TRBV24-1	TRBJ2-1	CATSVSLSGSPPYNEQFF
TRBV6-2/TRBV6-3	TRBJ2-7	CASSLGSGEQYF
TRBV30	TRBJ2-7	CAWSVKDRASYEQYF
TRBV30	TRBJ2-3	CAWSDGGSRGDTQYF
TRBV7-9	TRBJ2-3	CASSLAEPSTDTQYF
TRBV5-6	TRBJ1-2	CASSSTGGGYTF
TRBV6-1	TRBJ2-7	CASSPMRTGGTMDYEQYF
TRBV20-1	TRBJ2-7	CSARDTGTGTTEQYF
TRBV5-6	TRBJ2-7	CASRGRGSTYEQYF
TRBV12-3/TRBV12-4	TRBJ2-3	CASSLKFTDTQYF